These T cell receptor beta chains were read from a single sample in a study of graft-versus-host responses after intestinal transplantation. Data came from immunoSEQ multiplex PCR; TCRdb stores just in-frame clones and leaves some out. This table has roughly 60,000 clones, approximately 90% appearing once. The sequences come from PBMCs, collected roughly 120 days after intestinal transplantation. Every receptor here comes from a human patient who received an intestinal transplant, so some T cells may come from the graft donor. Each CDR3 is given with its conserved first and last residue. D genes are given only for firm matches. The size field is filled for only some rows; it gives once, few, many or a size class.

DNA	CDR3	size	D	J	V
TGCGCCAGCAGCTCGGGACAGGACCACACTGAAGCTTTCTTT	CASSSGQDHTEAFF	.	TRBD1	TRBJ1-1	TRBV5-1
TGTGCCAGCAGCCGACTAGTTTCTTCCTACGAGCAGTACTTC	CASSRLVSSYEQYF	once	.	TRBJ2-7	TRBV7-6
TGTGCCAGCAGCTTAGGAAGGGACCGGAGTGGCCACGAGCAGTACTTC	CASSLGRDRSGHEQYF	.	.	TRBJ2-7	TRBV7-3
TGTGCCAGCAGTGCGGATTTCTACGAGCAGTACTTC	CASSADFYEQYF	.	.	TRBJ2-7	TRBV2
TGTGCCAGCGGACTAGCGGGGAGCTCCTACGAGCAGTACTTC	CASGLAGSSYEQYF	.	TRBD2	TRBJ2-7	TRBV28
TGTGCCAGCAGTCCTAACAGAGTCTACGAGCAGTACTTC	CASSPNRVYEQYF	.	.	TRBJ2-7	TRBV6-6
TGTGCCAGCAGTGAAGTTAACGAGCAGTACTTC	CASSEVNEQYF	few	.	TRBJ2-7	TRBV6-1
TGCAGCGTTGAAGATCTTAGGTCAGGGTGGGGAGAGACCCAGTACTTC	CSVEDLRSGWGETQYF	.	.	TRBJ2-5	TRBV29-1
TGTGCCAGCTCAGAAGGGATTATAGGGACTGGAAACACCATATATTTT	CASSEGIIGTGNTIYF	.	.	TRBJ1-3	TRBV18
TGTGCCAGCAGGGCGCGTTGGGGGGATAATGAAAAACTGTTTTTT	CASRARWGDNEKLFF	.	.	TRBJ1-4	TRBV2
TGTGCCAGCAGTGTAACAGGGAACTATGGCTACACCTTC	CASSVTGNYGYTF	.	.	TRBJ1-2	TRBV28
TGTGCCAGCAGAACTAGACTAGCGGGAGACACCGGGGAGCTGTTTTTT	CASRTRLAGDTGELFF	.	TRBD2	TRBJ2-2	TRBV7-9
TGTGCCAGCAGCTTGGGACCCAAAGAGACCCAGTACTTC	CASSLGPKETQYF	.	.	TRBJ2-5	TRBV5-4
TGTGCCAGCAGTCTGGGACTTTCCTCCTACAATGAGCAGTTCTTC	CASSLGLSSYNEQFF	.	.	TRBJ2-1	TRBV28
TGTGCCAGCAGTTTATATATGCGGGGGGCCTACAATGAGCAGTTCTTC	CASSLYMRGAYNEQFF	few	TRBD2	TRBJ2-1	TRBV28
TGTGCCAGCAGCTTACCGGGGGGGTTGGTGTACGAGCAGTACTTC	CASSLPGGLVYEQYF	.	TRBD2	TRBJ2-7	TRBV13
TGTGCCAGCAGCTTAGGCGACTACGAGCAGTACTTC	CASSLGDYEQYF	few	.	TRBJ2-7	TRBV7-9
TGTGCCAGCAGCGTAGCGGGGGGGGTCGTCTACGAGCAGTACTTC	CASSVAGGVVYEQYF	.	TRBD2	TRBJ2-7	TRBV9
TGTGCCAGTAGTAAGCACACTGAAGCTTTCTTT	CASSKHTEAFF	.	.	TRBJ1-1	TRBV19
TGCGCCAGCAGCCAAGTTACAGGGTCTAATGAGCAGTTCTTC	CASSQVTGSNEQFF	.	.	TRBJ2-1	TRBV4-1
TGTGCCATCAGTAAAAGGACTAGCGGGAGTTACGAGCAGTACTTC	CAISKRTSGSYEQYF	.	TRBD2	TRBJ2-7	TRBV10-3
TGTGCCAGCAGCTCAGGGTTGGACTACGAGCAGTACTTC	CASSSGLDYEQYF	.	.	TRBJ2-7	TRBV11-2
TGTGCCAGTTGCGGGGCAACTAATGAAAAACTGTTTTTT	CASCGATNEKLFF	.	.	TRBJ1-4	TRBV6-6
TGTGCCAGTAGTTGGGGTGAAAGCTCTGGGGCCAACGTCCTGACTTTC	CASSWGESSGANVLTF	.	.	TRBJ2-6	TRBV19
TGTGCCACCAGCGACTTTAGGGGTACGGGCGTAGATGAAAAACTGTTTTTT	CATSDFRGTGVDEKLFF	.	.	TRBJ1-4	TRBV15
TGTGCCAGCAGTGAAGGGGACGGGGGGGCGATAGATACGCAGTATTTT	CASSEGDGGAIDTQYF	once	TRBD2	TRBJ2-3	TRBV2
TGTGCCAGTAGTCGGACTAGCGGGGGGGCCAACATTCAGTACTTC	CASSRTSGGANIQYF	.	TRBD2	TRBJ2-4	TRBV19
TGTGCCAGCAGCCCCTGGGGTGGGCGAAATAATTCACCCCTCCACTTT	CASSPWGGRNNSPLHF	.	.	TRBJ1-6	TRBV13
TGTGCCAGCTGCTACGGGGGGGCCTTTTACAATGAGCAGTTCTTC	CASCYGGAFYNEQFF	.	TRBD2	TRBJ2-1	TRBV28
TGTGCCAGCAGCTTAACATCAGTAGGGGACGAGCAGTACTTC	CASSLTSVGDEQYF	.	.	TRBJ2-7	TRBV7-3